This note documents a single T cell receptor (beta chain) sequence. The protocol was immunoSEQ multiplex PCR, while the TCRdb copy is restricted to in-frame clones and leaves out a portion. The table has approximately 65,000 clones, approximately 86% seen once. The data derive from a study of technical replicates of blood from a few donors. The germline V gene encodes CDR1 MNHEY and CDR2 SVGAGI. The V gene lost 5 bases and the J gene lost 2 bases, with 12 bases spanning the gap. The CDR3 extends over 14 amino acids. The sequenced material came from PBMCs. This clonotype originated in a human donor in good health. Some clones in this sample may be carry-over from other donors' samples. The chain uses TRBV6-5 and TRBJ2-5; D is perhaps TRBD1 (5 bases). The CDR3 nucleotides are TGTGCCAGCAGTCTGACAGTAGTTCAAGAGACCCAGTACTTC. As protein: CASSLTVVQETQYF.